This T cell receptor beta chain was profiled in a study of cytomegalovirus exposure and HLA in healthy donors listed by TCRdb under 2017. With respect to the entire study: According to a later analysis, one platform produced both the approximately 110 validation repertoires and the 666 repertoires of the first cohort. The study aimed to test whether signatures of past pathogen exposure could be identified by cataloging public T cell receptors. Besides the first cohort of approximately 670 subjects, a separate validation cohort made up of roughly 130 different subjects was used. The study combined high-throughput TCR immunosequencing, statistical association of individual TCRs with disease status, and machine learning to predict cytomegalovirus infection status.

The donors belonged to the validation cohort of over a hundred subjects, which was separate from the approximately 660-subject first cohort. A few counts support this clone. The clone's antigen remains unknown. The record has no base qualities; no much larger clone is one base away. Libraries were constructed by the immunoSEQ multiplex PCR assay. Processing in the source paper ran as follows. To diagnose cytomegalovirus status from the catalog of TCR beta chain sequences, a statistical classification framework was built. Entries here come from immuneACCESS through TCRdb and include only in-frame sequences with V and J called. Some clones fail to appear in such tables; in the studies checked, an unresolved V gene covers under half of the shortfall, and the cause of the remainder is unknown. That table gives V, J and clone size, and the DNA gave D and trimming. For this sample the table gives approximately 260,000 clones, of which 70% to 90% were detected only once. Roughly 0.99% of the sample comes from the top ten.

The investigation overall reported the following: It was suggested by the authors that the approach could potentially be generalized to other disease states and immunological phenotypes. In vitro tests confirmed that a few of the cytomegalovirus-associated TCR beta chains recognize cytomegalovirus antigens. The classifier was reported to diagnose cytomegalovirus status with high specificity and sensitivity in both the original cohort and the validation cohort. Most TCR sequences were observed very rarely across donors, whereas some public TCRs were present in many individuals. A later analysis had no HLA typing for the validation cohort, so co-occurrence there was scored across all 130 or so repertoires. Of the cluster scores, roughly 95% were above 0 in a later analysis, which found that TCRs clustered in the first cohort also tended to co-occur in the approximately 130 validation repertoires. The study gave a list of under 200 TCR beta chains associated with cytomegalovirus.

V gives up 0 bases and J gives up 3 bases, and the segment between their germline ends measures 6 bases. The germline V gene sets CDR1 to MNHEY and CDR2 to SVGAGI. From the cysteine up to the phenylalanine, the CDR3 has a length of 13 residues. Only CDR3 DNA is held: 39 bases, read in frame from base 1. The sequence links TRBV6-5 to TRBJ2-7; no D gene can be assigned with confidence. This TCR came from a woman aged 18-29 years in good health and CMV-seronegative. Source material: PBMCs. The DNA sequence is given as TGTGCCAGCAGTTACTCGAACAGCTACGAGCAGTACTTC. It translates to CASSYSNSYEQYF.